Listed below are T cell receptor beta chains from one sample, sequenced in a study of blood T cell repertoires in COVID-19. This table comes from immunoSEQ multiplex PCR, and its TCRdb copy is limited to in-frame clones, with some not included. Among 250,000 to 400,000 clones, around 86% were seen once, and the ten largest hold 1%. Sequences were obtained from peripheral blood. The origin of the receptors is a man aged 50-60 years with active or convalescent COVID-19. Each CDR3 is given with its conserved first and last residue. The D gene is left open where the match is weak.

v_call	j_call	d_call	cdr3_nt	cdr3_aa
TRBV18	TRBJ1-5	TRBD1	TGTGCCAGCTCACCATCCGGGACAGGGAGAGGAAATCAGCCCCAGCATTTT	CASSPSGTGRGNQPQHF
TRBV6-5	TRBJ2-2	.	TGTGCCAGCAGTTACTCCGTGTCCGACGGGACCGGGGAGCTGTTTTTT	CASSYSVSDGTGELFF
TRBV9	TRBJ2-3	.	TGTGCCAGCAGCGTAGTCCCGGGGAGCTGGGATACGCAGTATTTT	CASSVVPGSWDTQYF
TRBV6-5	TRBJ2-7	.	TGTGCCAGCAGTTACGGTCACAGATCCTACGAGCAGTACTTC	CASSYGHRSYEQYF
TRBV2	TRBJ2-7	.	TGTGCCAGCAGTCGAGGGACACCAGACGAGCAGTACTTC	CASSRGTPDEQYF
TRBV27	TRBJ2-5	.	TGTGCCAGCAGTCCCAGGGTGAGAGAGACCCAGTACTTC	CASSPRVRETQYF
TRBV5-1	TRBJ1-1	.	TGCGCCAGCAGCCGCGGAGAATTTGTGAACACTGAAGCTTTCTTT	CASSRGEFVNTEAFF
TRBV27	TRBJ2-7	TRBD1	TGTGCCAGCAGTTCCTGGACAGGGGTCGACTACGAGCAGTACTTC	CASSSWTGVDYEQYF
TRBV4-2	TRBJ1-6	.	TGTGCCAGCAGCCAAGATCAGGGGACGAATTCACCCCTCCACTTT	CASSQDQGTNSPLHF
TRBV6-5	TRBJ2-7	TRBD1	TGTGCCAGCCAGAGGGACAGGCTCTACGAGCAGTACTTC	CASQRDRLYEQYF
TRBV27	TRBJ2-2	TRBD2	TGTGCCAGCCCGCTTATTTCCGGGAGGGCCGTGGCCGGGGAGCTGTTTTTT	CASPLISGRAVAGELFF
TRBV6-2/TRBV6-3	TRBJ1-2	TRBD1	TGTGCCAGCAGTTTTCGACAGGGGAACTATGGCTACACCTTC	CASSFRQGNYGYTF
TRBV5-1	TRBJ2-1	TRBD2	TGCGCCAGCAGCTTGTTGCCGGGAGGGTACAATGAGCAGTTCTTC	CASSLLPGGYNEQFF
TRBV5-1	TRBJ1-1	TRBD1	TGCGCCAGCAGCTTGGACAGGGGCACTGAAGCTTTCTTT	CASSLDRGTEAFF